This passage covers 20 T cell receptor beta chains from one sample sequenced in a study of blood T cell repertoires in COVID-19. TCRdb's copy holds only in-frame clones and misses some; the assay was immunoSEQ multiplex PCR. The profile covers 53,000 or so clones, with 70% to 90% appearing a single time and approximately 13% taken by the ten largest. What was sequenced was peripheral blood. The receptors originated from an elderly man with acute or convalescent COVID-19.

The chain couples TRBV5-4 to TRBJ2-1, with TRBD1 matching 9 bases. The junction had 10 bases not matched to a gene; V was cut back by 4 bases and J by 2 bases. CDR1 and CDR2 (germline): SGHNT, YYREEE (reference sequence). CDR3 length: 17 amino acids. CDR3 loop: CASSHGSRTGAYNEQFF. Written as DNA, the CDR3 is TGTGCCAGCAGCCACGGCTCCCGGACAGGGGCCTACAATGAGCAGTTCTTC.

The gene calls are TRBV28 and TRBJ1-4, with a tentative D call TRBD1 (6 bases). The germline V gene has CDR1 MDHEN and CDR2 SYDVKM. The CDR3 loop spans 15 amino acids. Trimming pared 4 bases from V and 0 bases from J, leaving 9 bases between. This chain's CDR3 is CASSSDSTTNEKLFF. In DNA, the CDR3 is TGTGCCAGCAGTTCGGACAGTACAACTAATGAAAAACTGTTTTTT.

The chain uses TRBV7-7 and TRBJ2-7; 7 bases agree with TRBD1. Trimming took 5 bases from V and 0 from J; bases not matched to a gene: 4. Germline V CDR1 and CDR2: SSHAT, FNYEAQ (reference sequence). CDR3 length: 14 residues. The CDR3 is CASSRDSFSYEQYF. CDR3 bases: TGTGCCAGCAGCCGGGACAGCTTCTCCTACGAGCAGTACTTC. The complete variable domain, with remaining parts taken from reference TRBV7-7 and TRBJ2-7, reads GAGVSQSPRYKVTKRGQDVTLRCDPISSHATLYWYQQALGQGPEFLTYFNYEAQPDKSGLPSDRFSAERPEGSISTLTIQRTEQRDSAMYRCASSRDSFSYEQYFGPGTRLTVT.

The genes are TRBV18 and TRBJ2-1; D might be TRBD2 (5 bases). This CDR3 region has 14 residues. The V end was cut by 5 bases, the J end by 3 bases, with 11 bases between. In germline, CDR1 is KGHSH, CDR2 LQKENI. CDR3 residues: CASSGEPLYNEQFF. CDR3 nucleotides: TGTGCCAGCTCAGGGGAGCCTCTCTACAATGAGCAGTTCTTC.

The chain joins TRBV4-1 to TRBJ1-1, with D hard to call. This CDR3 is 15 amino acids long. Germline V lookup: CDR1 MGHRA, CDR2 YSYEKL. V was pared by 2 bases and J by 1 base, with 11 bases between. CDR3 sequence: CASSQRGSENTEAFF. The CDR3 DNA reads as TGCGCCAGCAGCCAAAGAGGGAGCGAGAACACTGAAGCTTTCTTT.

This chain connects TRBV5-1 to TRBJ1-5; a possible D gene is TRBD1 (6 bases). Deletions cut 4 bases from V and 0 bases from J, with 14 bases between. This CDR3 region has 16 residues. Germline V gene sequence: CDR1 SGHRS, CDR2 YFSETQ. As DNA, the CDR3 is TGCGCCAGCAGCCCACAGGGCCCTCATAGCAATCAGCCCCAGCATTTT. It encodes CASSPQGPHSNQPQHF.

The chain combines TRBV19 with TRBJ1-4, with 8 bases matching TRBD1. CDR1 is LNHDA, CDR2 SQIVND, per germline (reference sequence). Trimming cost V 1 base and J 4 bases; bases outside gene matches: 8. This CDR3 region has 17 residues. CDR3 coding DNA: TGTGCCAGTAGTATAGGCCTCCGGGACAGGCTTAATGAAAAACTGTTTTTT. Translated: CASSIGLRDRLNEKLFF.

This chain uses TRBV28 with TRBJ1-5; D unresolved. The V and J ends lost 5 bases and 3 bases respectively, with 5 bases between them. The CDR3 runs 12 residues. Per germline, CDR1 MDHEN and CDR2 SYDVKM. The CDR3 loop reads CASSLLNQPQHF. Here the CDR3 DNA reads TGTGCCAGCAGTCTTCTCAATCAGCCCCAGCATTTT.

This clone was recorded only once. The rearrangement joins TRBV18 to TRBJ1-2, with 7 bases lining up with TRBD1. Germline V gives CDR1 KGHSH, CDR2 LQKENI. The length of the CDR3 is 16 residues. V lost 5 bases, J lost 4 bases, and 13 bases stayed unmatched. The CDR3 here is CASSASGTDNTYGYTF. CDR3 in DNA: TGTGCCAGCTCAGCATCCGGGACAGATAACACCTATGGCTACACCTTC.

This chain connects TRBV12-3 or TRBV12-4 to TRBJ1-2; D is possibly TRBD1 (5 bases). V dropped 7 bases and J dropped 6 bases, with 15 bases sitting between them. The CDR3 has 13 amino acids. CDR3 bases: TGTGCCAGCACCGATCGGGGGAAGAATGGCTACACCTTC. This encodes CASTDRGKNGYTF.

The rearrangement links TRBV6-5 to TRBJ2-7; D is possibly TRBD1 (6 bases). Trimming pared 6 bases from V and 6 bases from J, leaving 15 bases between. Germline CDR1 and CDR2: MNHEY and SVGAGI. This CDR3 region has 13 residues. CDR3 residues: CASRLQGGVEQYF. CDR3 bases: TGTGCCAGCAGATTACAGGGTGGGGTCGAGCAGTACTTC.

The chain's CDR3 is CASSFSGTFNTGELFF. Written as DNA, the CDR3 is TGTGCCAGCAGCTTCTCCGGGACATTTAACACCGGGGAGCTGTTTTTT. This chain links TRBV7-2 with TRBJ2-2, with a possible D match to TRBD1 (6 bases). CDR1 SGHTA and CDR2 FQGNSA come from the germline V gene. The CDR3 loop spans 16 amino acids. V shed 3 bases and J shed 2 bases, with 13 bases lying between them.

CDR3 sequence (DNA): TGTGCCAGCAGTGAGGGCAGATTCACAGATACGCAGTATTTT. It is translated as CASSEGRFTDTQYF. The V gene is TRBV2, the J gene TRBJ2-3, with no clear D. The CDR3 length is 14 residues. With 3 bases removed from V and 2 bases from J, the gap between germline ends came to 9 bases. Per germline, CDR1 SNHLY and CDR2 FYNNEI.

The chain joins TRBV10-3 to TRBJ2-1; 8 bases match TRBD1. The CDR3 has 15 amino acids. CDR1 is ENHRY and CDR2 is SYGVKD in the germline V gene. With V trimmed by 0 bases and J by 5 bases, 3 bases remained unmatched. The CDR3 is CAISESGQAHNEQFF. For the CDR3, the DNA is TGTGCCATCAGTGAGTCGGGACAGGCCCACAATGAGCAGTTCTTC.

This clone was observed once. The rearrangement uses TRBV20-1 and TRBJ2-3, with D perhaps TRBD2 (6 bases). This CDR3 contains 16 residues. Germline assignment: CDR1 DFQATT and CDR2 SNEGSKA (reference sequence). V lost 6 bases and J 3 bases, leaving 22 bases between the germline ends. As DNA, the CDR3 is TGCAGTGCCAGTAGGCGGGGCCCCCTCGGAACAGATACGCAGTATTTT. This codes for CSASRRGPLGTDTQYF.

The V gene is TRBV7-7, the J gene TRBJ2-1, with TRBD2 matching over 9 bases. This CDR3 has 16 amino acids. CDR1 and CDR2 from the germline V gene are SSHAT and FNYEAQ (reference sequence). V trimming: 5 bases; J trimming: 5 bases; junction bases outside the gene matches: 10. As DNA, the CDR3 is TGTGCCAGCAGCACTAGGTCTAGCGGGGACGACAATGAGCAGTTCTTC. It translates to CASSTRSSGDDNEQFF.

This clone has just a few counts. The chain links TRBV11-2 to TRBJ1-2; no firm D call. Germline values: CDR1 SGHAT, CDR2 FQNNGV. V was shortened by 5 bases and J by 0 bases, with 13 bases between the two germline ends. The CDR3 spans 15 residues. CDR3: CASSPSSAANYGYTF. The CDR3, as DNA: TGTGCCAGCAGCCCTAGTTCCGCGGCTAACTATGGCTACACCTTC.

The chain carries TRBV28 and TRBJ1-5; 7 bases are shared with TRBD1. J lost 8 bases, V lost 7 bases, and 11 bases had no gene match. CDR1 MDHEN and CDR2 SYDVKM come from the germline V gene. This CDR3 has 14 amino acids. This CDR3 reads CASKFYQGVKPQHF. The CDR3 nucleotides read TGTGCCAGCAAGTTTTACCAGGGGGTTAAGCCCCAGCATTTT.

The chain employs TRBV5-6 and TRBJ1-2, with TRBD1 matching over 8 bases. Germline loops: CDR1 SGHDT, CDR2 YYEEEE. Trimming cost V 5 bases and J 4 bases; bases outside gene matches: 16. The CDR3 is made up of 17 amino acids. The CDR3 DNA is TGTGCCAGCAGTGACGGGACAGGTCTCTTTAGGGGCTATGGCTACACCTTC. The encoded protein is CASSDGTGLFRGYGYTF.

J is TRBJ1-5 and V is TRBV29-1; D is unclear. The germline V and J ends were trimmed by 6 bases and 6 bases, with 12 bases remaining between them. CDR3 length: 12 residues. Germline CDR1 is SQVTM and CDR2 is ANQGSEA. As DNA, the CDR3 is TGCAGCGTCCGAGCGGAGGGTCAGCCCCAGCATTTT. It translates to CSVRAEGQPQHF.